These 12 T cell receptor beta chains were all obtained from the same sample, sequenced in a study of T cells in Graves' hyperthyroidism and ophthalmopathy. TCR beta CDR3 regions were amplified from RNA transcripts. HTBI primers were employed in a first-round RT-PCR of the TCR CDR3. TCRdb reprocessed the multiplex PCR reads via MiXCR and lists one record per CDR3 protein. Here the sample spans 600,000 to 700,000 distinct CDR3 sequences, less than 45% being singletons. The sample consisted of peripheral blood or thyroid tissue (not recorded which). The receptor source for this set is an adult man with Graves' disease, either hyperthyroidism or ophthalmopathy (not recorded which).

The rearrangement joins TRBV7-2 to TRBJ2-7; tentative D call: TRBD2 (6 bases). This CDR3 is 16 amino acids long. V was trimmed by 5 bases and J by 2 bases, leaving 19 bases between them. Germline V gene data show CDR1 as SGHTA and CDR2 as FQGNSA. The CDR3 coding sequence is TGTGCCAGCAGCCAAGAAGGCGGGGCTATCGCCTACGAGCAGTACTTC. Amino acids: CASSQEGGAIAYEQYF.

The chain has TRBV2 and TRBJ1-1; no clear D. The CDR3 sequence is 14 residues long. The germline V gene encodes CDR1 SNHLY and CDR2 FYNNEI. V was pared by 2 bases and J by 3 bases, with 10 bases between. CDR3 protein: CASSEPAGYTEAFF. The DNA of the CDR3 is TGTGCCAGCAGTGAACCCGCGGGATACACTGAAGCTTTCTTT. The full variable domain, rest sourced from reference TRBV2 and TRBJ1-1, is EPEVTQTPSHQVTQMGQEVILRCVPISNHLYFYWYRQILGQKVEFLVSFYNNEISEKSEIFDDQFSVERPDGSNFTLKIRSTKLEDSAMYFCASSEPAGYTEAFFGQGTRLTVV.

The rearrangement uses TRBV9 and TRBJ2-2, with D hard to call. CDR1 SGDLS and CDR2 YYNGEE come from the germline V gene. Deletions cut 0 bases from V and 1 base from J, with 10 bases between. The CDR3 is 16 residues long. DNA of the CDR3: TGTGCCAGCAGCGTAGGTCTCAGCCTGAACACCGGGGAGCTGTTTTTT. Amino acids: CASSVGLSLNTGELFF.

The chain uses TRBV19 and TRBJ1-5, with D hard to call. The V gene's germline CDR1 is LNHDA and CDR2 SQIVND (reference sequence). V was cut by 7 bases and J by 11 bases, with 15 bases left in between. The CDR3 totals 12 residues. DNA of the CDR3: TGTGCCAGTAAACTGGGCGGAAGTACCCAGCATTTT. Protein sequence: CASKLGGSTQHF. The full variable domain, with the rest looked up from reference TRBV19 and TRBJ1-5, is DGGITQSPKYLFRKEGQNVTLSCEQNLNHDAMYWYRQDPGQGLRLIYYSQIVNDFQKGDIAEGYSVSREKKESFPLTVTSAQKNPTAFYLCASKLGGSTQHFGDGTRLSIL.

In this sample, this clonotype turned up many times. This sequence joins TRBV7-6 and TRBJ2-5; weak D call: TRBD1 (5 bases). This CDR3 has 17 amino acids. The V gene's germline CDR1 is SGHVS and CDR2 FNYEAQ. Trimming removed 1 base from V and 2 bases from J, with 17 bases in between. The CDR3: CASSLGVLVGAQETQYF. The DNA for the CDR3 is TGTGCCAGCAGCTTAGGCGTGTTGGTAGGGGCGCAAGAGACCCAGTACTTC.

This clonotype was counted only a few times. The CDR3 DNA reads TGTGCCAGCAGCCCGGGTGTGGTCGACGAGCAGTACTTC. It is translated as CASSPGVVDEQYF. The J gene is TRBJ2-7, the V gene TRBV4-2; D uncertain. The V end was cut by 4 bases, the J end by 5 bases, with 12 bases between. The CDR3 is made up of 13 amino acids. Germline CDR1 reads LGHNA; CDR2 reads YNFKEQ.

The chain uses TRBV5-1 and TRBJ2-5; tentative D call: TRBD2 (6 bases). Germline lookup yields CDR1 SGHRS and CDR2 YFSETQ. Trimming removed 4 bases at V and 4 bases at J, with 23 bases between. The CDR3 sequence is 17 residues long. This chain's CDR3 is CASSGMDAVAVRETQYF. In nucleotides, the CDR3 is TGCGCCAGCAGCGGAATGGACGCGGTAGCGGTTCGAGAGACCCAGTACTTC. Looking up the rest from reference TRBV5-1 and TRBJ2-5 gives the full variable domain: KAGVTQTPRYLIKTRGQQVTLSCSPISGHRSVSWYQQTPGQGLQFLFEYFSETQRNKGNFPGRFSGRQFSNSRSEMNVSTLELGDSALYLCASSGMDAVAVRETQYFGPGTRLLVL.

Note on this clonotype: Given a much more abundant clone one base away, this may be a read error. The V call is TRBV7-9, the J call TRBJ2-7; TRBD1 aligns across 9 bases. The CDR3 consists of 14 residues. With V trimmed by 4 bases and J by 5 bases, 6 bases remained unmatched. Germline V gene data show CDR1 as SEHNR and CDR2 as FQNEAQ (reference sequence). This CDR3 is CASSYTGTGNEQYF. The CDR3 nucleotides read TGTGCCAGCAGCTACACCGGGACAGGGAACGAGCAGTACTTC.

This clonotype has ten or more counts. The chain joins TRBV25-1 to TRBJ1-1; D remains unclear. CDR1 is MGHDK and CDR2 is SYGVNS in the germline V gene. V was clipped by 7 bases and J by 0 bases, with 9 bases between them. The CDR3 is 13 residues long. The CDR3 region has the DNA TGTGCCAGCATGACACCCTTGAACACTGAAGCTTTCTTT. Translating it yields CASMTPLNTEAFF.

This clonotype was seen once. The chain couples TRBV10-2 to TRBJ1-6; 11 nucleotides align to TRBD1. The CDR3 totals 14 residues. The V gene's germline CDR1 is WSHSY and CDR2 SAAADI. V dropped 10 bases and J dropped 6; count of bases not matched to a gene: 5. CDR3 residues: CATRGTGGNSPLHF. The CDR3 nucleotides are TGCGCCACCAGGGGGACAGGGGGTAATTCACCCCTCCACTTT.

This clonotype was counted at least ten times. The gene calls are TRBV9 and TRBJ1-6; no clear D. Germline loops: CDR1 SGDLS, CDR2 YYNGEE. With 0 bases removed from V and 4 bases from J, the gap between germline ends came to 8 bases. The CDR3 is 15 amino acids. The CDR3 DNA sequence: TGTGCCAGCAGCGTAGGTCCCGATTATAATTCACCCCTCCACTTT. This encodes CASSVGPDYNSPLHF.

Many counts were recorded for this clonotype. Compared with germline, one end of the junction differs, possibly owing to a read error. The chain employs TRBV7-6 and TRBJ1-2; TRBD1 matches 8 bases. The CDR3 loop spans 14 amino acids. Germline loops: CDR1 SGHVS, CDR2 FNYEAQ. The CDR3 is CASSPGTGGYDYTF. As DNA, the CDR3 is TGTGCCAGCAGCCCCGGGACAGGCGGATATGACTACACCTTC.